These 20 T cell receptor beta chains originate from one sample sequenced in a study of blood T cell repertoires in COVID-19. Profiled with immunoSEQ multiplex PCR; TCRdb holds only in-frame clones, not every one. The table lists about 110,000 clones, approximately 70% of them singletons. Material: peripheral blood. The origin of the receptors is a woman aged 40 to 55 with acute or convalescent COVID-19.

V is TRBV9 and J is TRBJ2-3, with TRBD2 identical over 7 bases. This CDR3 contains 16 residues. Germline V gives CDR1 SGDLS, CDR2 YYNGEE. With V trimmed by 2 bases and J by 6 bases, 12 bases remained unmatched. The CDR3 coding sequence is TGTGCCAGCAGCGTGGGTAGCGGGCGAACCGGGGATACGCAGTATTTT. Residues: CASSVGSGRTGDTQYF. Complete variable domain (other parts from reference TRBV9 and TRBJ2-3): DSGVTQTPKHLITATGQRVTLRCSPRSGDLSVYWYQQSLDQGLQFLIQYYNGEERAKGNILERFSAQQFPDLHSELNLSSLELGDSALYFCASSVGSGRTGDTQYFGPGTRLTVL.

The chain has TRBV19 and TRBJ2-2; no reliable D call. Trimming took 7 bases from V and 5 from J, leaving 8 bases between them. In germline, CDR1 is LNHDA, CDR2 SQIVND (reference sequence). The CDR3 runs 12 residues. Here the CDR3 reads CASKNYTGELFF. The CDR3 nucleotides are TGTGCCAGTAAAAACTATACCGGGGAGCTGTTTTTT.

V usage is TRBV7-2 and J usage is TRBJ1-2, with 11 bases matching TRBD1. The CDR3 length is 16 residues. CDR1 SGHTA and CDR2 FQGNSA come from the germline V gene. V was pared by 2 bases and J by 8 bases, with 10 bases of the junction left unmatched. Here the CDR3 reads CASSLNLRDRGGGYTF. In DNA, the CDR3 is TGTGCCAGCAGCTTAAACCTCCGGGACAGGGGGGGCGGCTACACCTTC.

This chain links TRBV7-2 with TRBJ1-3; D perhaps matches TRBD1 (5 bases). The CDR3 has 13 amino acids. CDR1 SGHTA and CDR2 FQGNSA come from the germline V gene. Trimming cost V 8 bases and J 3 bases, with 11 bases left between them. The CDR3 DNA reads TGTGCCAGCGGATTAAGGGGTGGAAACACCATATATTTT. The encoded protein is CASGLRGGNTIYF.

V gene TRBV6-6 combines with J gene TRBJ2-3, with 11 bases fitting TRBD1. V gave up 4 bases and J gave up 4 bases; unmatched junction bases: 4. In germline, CDR1 is MNHNY, CDR2 SVGAGI (reference sequence). The CDR3 covers 15 residues. CDR3 nucleotide sequence: TGTGCCAGCAGTTCCGGGACAGGGGGTTCAGATACGCAGTATTTT. This gives the protein CASSSGTGGSDTQYF.

The chain recombines TRBV5-1 with TRBJ2-2; TRBD1 aligns across 7 bases. V was clipped by 5 bases and J by 5 bases; unmatched bases: 6. CDR1 is SGHRS, CDR2 YFSETQ, per germline. This CDR3 is built from 14 residues. The CDR3 sequence: CASRPGQTTGELFF. DNA of the CDR3: TGCGCCAGCAGGCCGGGACAGACAACCGGGGAGCTGTTTTTT.

The count of this clone is one. The chain is built from TRBV5-1 and TRBJ2-7; maybe TRBD2 (5 bases). The CDR3 has 13 amino acids. In germline, CDR1 is SGHRS, CDR2 YFSETQ. Trimming stripped 0 bases from V and 6 bases from J, with 10 bases between. In DNA, the CDR3 is TGCGCCAGCAGCTTGGGAGACGGAGGCGAGCAGTACTTC. This gives the protein CASSLGDGGEQYF.

The chain carries TRBV6-1 and TRBJ2-1, with 8 bases lining up with TRBD2. V dropped 3 bases and J dropped 7; count of bases not matched to a gene: 8. CDR3 length: 15 amino acids. Germline CDR1 is MNHNS and CDR2 is SASEGT. The CDR3 sequence is CASSEVGGAGNEQFF. Here the CDR3 DNA reads TGTGCCAGCAGTGAGGTCGGGGGGGCCGGGAATGAGCAGTTCTTC.

The chain recombines TRBV18 with TRBJ2-3, with TRBD2 matching over 11 bases. Germline V gene sequence: CDR1 KGHSH, CDR2 LQKENI. The CDR3 covers 17 residues. V shed 3 bases, J shed 0 bases, and the junction held 5 bases outside the gene matches. The CDR3 spells CASSPASGGLSTDTQYF. CDR3 nucleotides: TGTGCCAGCTCACCGGCTAGCGGGGGGCTTAGCACAGATACGCAGTATTTT.

The chain links TRBV28 to TRBJ1-5, with D possibly TRBD1 on 6 matching bases. Trimming removed 2 bases from V and 2 bases from J, with 25 bases in between. CDR3 length: 20 residues. Germline CDR1 is MDHEN and CDR2 is SYDVKM. The CDR3: CASSLGFGRGRKSGNQPQHF. CDR3 coding DNA: TGTGCCAGCAGTTTAGGGTTCGGCAGGGGTCGGAAGTCCGGCAATCAGCCCCAGCATTTT.

The V call is TRBV6-5, the J call TRBJ1-1; D is uncertain. CDR3 length equals 15 residues. The V and J ends lost 5 bases and 1 base respectively, with 14 bases between them. Per germline, CDR1 MNHEY and CDR2 SVGAGI. Written as DNA, the CDR3 is TGTGCCAGCAGTCCTTCTGAGGTGGAGAACACTGAAGCTTTCTTT. Translation: CASSPSEVENTEAFF.

In its sample, this clone was seen a few times. The chain joins TRBV5-6 to TRBJ1-2; 8 nucleotides match TRBD1. The CDR3 spans 14 residues. V lost 6 bases and J lost 5; bases outside the gene matches: 9. Germline CDR1 reads SGHDT; CDR2 reads YYEEEE. Here the CDR3 DNA reads TGTGCCAGCAATACACAGGGGGAAAGATATGGCTACACCTTC. Residues: CASNTQGERYGYTF.

This clone was detected only once. Written as DNA, the CDR3 is TGTGCCAGCAAGTTCCGCCGGGATCGAGAGACCCAGTACTTC. Translation: CASKFRRDRETQYF. V gene TRBV2 combines with J gene TRBJ2-5, with a possible D match to TRBD2 (5 bases). Per the germline V gene, CDR1 is SNHLY and CDR2 is FYNNEI. This CDR3 spans 14 amino acids. The germline V and J ends were trimmed by 7 bases and 4 bases, with 16 bases remaining between them.

CDR3 nucleotide sequence: TGTGCCAGCAGCTCGAGCGGGGGGGGAGGCGGGGAGCTGTTTTTT. Translation gives CASSSSGGGGGELFF. This rearrangement joins TRBV7-3 to TRBJ2-2; TRBD2 aligns across 10 bases. CDR1 and CDR2 (germline): SGHTA, FQGTGA. V shed 4 bases and J 7 bases; nucleotides not matched to a gene: 6. CDR3 length: 15 amino acids.

The V gene is TRBV5-1, the J gene TRBJ2-5, with a weak D call TRBD1 (6 bases). The germline gives CDR1 SGHRS, CDR2 YFSETQ. The V end lost 3 bases, the J end lost 5 bases, and 17 bases lay between the germline ends. CDR3 size: 15 residues. CDR3 DNA sequence: TGCGCCAGCAGCTGGGCCCCAGGGGAGAGGGAGACCCAGTACTTC. Its protein product is CASSWAPGERETQYF.

The rearrangement uses TRBV27 and TRBJ1-5; TRBD1 matches 8 bases. CDR1 and CDR2 (germline): MNHEY, SMNVEV (reference sequence). J gave up 3 bases and V 3 bases, and 10 bases lay outside the gene matches. This CDR3 spans 17 amino acids. CDR3 sequence (DNA): TGTGCCAGCAGTTTGGGAGAGACAGGGGAGCCCAATCAGCCCCAGCATTTT. Its translation: CASSLGETGEPNQPQHF.

This clone was found once. V is TRBV9 and J is TRBJ2-3; 9 bases align to TRBD2. With 0 bases clipped from V and 4 bases from J, the junction kept 9 bases outside the gene matches. CDR3 size: 17 residues. Germline values: CDR1 SGDLS, CDR2 YYNGEE. CDR3 in DNA: TGTGCCAGCAGCGTAGGATGGGGCGGGGGGGCAGCAGATACGCAGTATTTT. Its protein is CASSVGWGGGAADTQYF.

The chain recombines TRBV9 with TRBJ2-7; TRBD1 might be the D (6 bases). Looked up from germline, CDR1 is SGDLS and CDR2 is YYNGEE. V gave up 5 bases and J gave up 3 bases, with 12 bases separating them. The CDR3 loop spans 13 amino acids. CDR3 sequence (DNA): TGTGCCAGCAGTCAGTTACAGGGCTACGAGCAGTACTTC. Protein product: CASSQLQGYEQYF.

This clone was recorded only once. This chain connects TRBV28 to TRBJ1-2; D remains ambiguous. V lost 5 bases and J 0 bases, leaving 10 bases between the germline ends. Per germline, CDR1 MDHEN and CDR2 SYDVKM. This CDR3 contains 14 residues. The CDR3 region has the DNA TGTGCCAGCAGTCCAACACAGCCTAACTATGGCTACACCTTC. It encodes CASSPTQPNYGYTF.

This clone has a handful of counts. The rearrangement joins TRBV7-8 to TRBJ1-5, with 8 bases aligning to TRBD1. The trim removed 8 bases at V and 5 bases at J, leaving 8 bases unmatched. In germline, CDR1 is SGHVS, CDR2 FQNEAQ. There are 14 residues in the CDR3. As DNA, the CDR3 is TGTGCCAGCGGGCCCCAGACAGGGGATCAGCCCCAGCATTTT. As protein: CASGPQTGDQPQHF.